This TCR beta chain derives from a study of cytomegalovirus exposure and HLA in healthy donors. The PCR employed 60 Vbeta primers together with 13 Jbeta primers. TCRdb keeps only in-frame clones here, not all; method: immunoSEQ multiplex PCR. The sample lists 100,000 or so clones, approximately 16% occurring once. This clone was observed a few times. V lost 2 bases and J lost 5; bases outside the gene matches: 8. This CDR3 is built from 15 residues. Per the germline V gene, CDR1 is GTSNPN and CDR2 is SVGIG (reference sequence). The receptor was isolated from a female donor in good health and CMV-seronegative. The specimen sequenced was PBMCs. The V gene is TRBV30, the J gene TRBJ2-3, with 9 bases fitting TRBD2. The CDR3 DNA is TGTGCCTGGAGTATGGGCGGGAGGGCCAAAGATACGCAGTATTTT. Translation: CAWSMGGRAKDTQYF.